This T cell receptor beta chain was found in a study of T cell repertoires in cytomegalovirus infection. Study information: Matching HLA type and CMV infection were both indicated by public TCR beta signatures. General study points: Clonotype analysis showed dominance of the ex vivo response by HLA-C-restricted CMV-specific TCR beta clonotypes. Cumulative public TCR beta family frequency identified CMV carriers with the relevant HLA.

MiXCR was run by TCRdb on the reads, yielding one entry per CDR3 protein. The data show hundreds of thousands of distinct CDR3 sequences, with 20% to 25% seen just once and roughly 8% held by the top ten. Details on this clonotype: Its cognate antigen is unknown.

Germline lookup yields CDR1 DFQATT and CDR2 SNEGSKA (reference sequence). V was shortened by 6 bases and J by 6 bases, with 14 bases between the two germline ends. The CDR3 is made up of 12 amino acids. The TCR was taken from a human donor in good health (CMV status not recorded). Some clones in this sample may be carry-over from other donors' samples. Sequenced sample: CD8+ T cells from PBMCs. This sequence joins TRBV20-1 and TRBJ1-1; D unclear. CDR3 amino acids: CSAIKGGPEAFF. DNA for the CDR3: TGCAGTGCCATTAAGGGTGGCCCTGAAGCTTTCTTT.